Described below is a single T cell receptor beta chain sequence and its context. The data originate from a study of cytomegalovirus exposure and HLA in healthy donors. CDR3 length: 14 amino acids. Trimming pared 0 bases from V and 4 bases from J, leaving 10 bases between. Germline V CDR1 and CDR2: SGHDT, YYEEEE. The PCR ran on 60 Vbeta and 13 Jbeta primers. Measured with immunoSEQ multiplex PCR; TCRdb has only the in-frame clones, and not every one. The sample lists 150,000 to 250,000 clones; about 80% were seen once. The source material was PBMCs. This rearrangement joins TRBV5-6 to TRBJ1-2; the D gene is possibly TRBD1 (6 bases). The source of this sequence is a woman aged 30 to 39 in good health and CMV-seropositive. This CDR3 reads CASSLETGIYGYTF. The CDR3 bases are TGTGCCAGCAGCTTGGAGACAGGCATCTATGGCTACACCTTC.